This T cell receptor beta chain was obtained from a study of blood T cells in healthy people across ages. Overall study findings and caveats: The percentage of naive T cells correlated strongly with TCR beta diversity.

Donors gave around 9.3 milliliters of peripheral blood apiece. As for this clonotype: Antigen unknown.

A J-beta primer mix and a sample-barcoded 5' primer were used in a second PCR of roughly 6 to 11 cycles. TCRdb fed the 5' RACE reads into MiXCR, producing one record per CDR3 protein. The data show a few hundred thousand distinct CDR3 sequences, approximately 25% seen once. The TCR sequence derives from a woman in her 70s in good health. Sequencing was performed on blood.

The CDR3: CSARAGTGINIQYF. DNA for the CDR3: TGCAGTGCTAGAGCGGGGACAGGGATAAACATTCAGTACTTC. The rearrangement joins TRBV20-1 to TRBJ2-4, with 9 bases aligning to TRBD1. After removal of 1 base from V and 6 bases from J, the junction contained 4 bases not matched to a gene. Germline CDR1 DFQATT, CDR2 SNEGSKA (reference sequence). This CDR3 contains 14 residues.